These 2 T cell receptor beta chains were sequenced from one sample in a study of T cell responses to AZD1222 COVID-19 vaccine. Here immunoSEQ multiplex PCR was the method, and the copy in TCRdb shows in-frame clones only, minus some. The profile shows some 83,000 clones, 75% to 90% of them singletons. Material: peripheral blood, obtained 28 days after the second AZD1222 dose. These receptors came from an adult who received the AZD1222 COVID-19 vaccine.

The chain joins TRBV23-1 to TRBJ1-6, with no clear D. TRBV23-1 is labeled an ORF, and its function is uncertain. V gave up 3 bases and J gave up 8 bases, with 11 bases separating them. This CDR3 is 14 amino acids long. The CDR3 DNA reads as TGCGCCAGCAGTCAGTTCGGGCTACATTCACCCCTCCACTTT. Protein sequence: CASSQFGLHSPLHF.

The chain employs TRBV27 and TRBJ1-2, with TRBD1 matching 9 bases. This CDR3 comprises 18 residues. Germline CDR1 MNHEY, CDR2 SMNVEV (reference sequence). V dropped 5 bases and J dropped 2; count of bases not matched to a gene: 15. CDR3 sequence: CASSASAGTGMYNYGYTF. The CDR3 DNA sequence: TGTGCCAGCAGTGCAAGTGCCGGGACAGGGATGTACAACTATGGCTACACCTTC.